One sample yielded the 3 T cell receptor beta chains listed below, sequenced in a study of cytomegalovirus exposure and HLA in healthy donors. The PCR used 60 Vbeta and 13 Jbeta primers. TCRdb keeps only in-frame clones here, not all; method: immunoSEQ multiplex PCR. The sample includes 130,000 to 150,000 clones, less than 85% of them seen just once. The sequenced material came from PBMCs. All receptors come from a man aged 18-30 years in good health and CMV-seropositive.

The gene calls are TRBV28 and TRBJ1-1, with TRBD1 matching over 8 bases. V shed 4 bases, J shed 5 bases, and the junction held 9 bases outside the gene matches. Looked up from germline, CDR1 is MDHEN and CDR2 is SYDVKM. This CDR3 comprises 15 residues. The CDR3 DNA reads TGTGCCAGCAGTTCCCGGACAGGGCGAGGGACTGAAGCTTTCTTT. Protein: CASSSRTGRGTEAFF.

For this clone: Different DNA sequences within this sample yield the same CDR3. The rearrangement links TRBV19 to TRBJ2-7, with 7 bases aligning to TRBD1. V shed 11 bases and J 0 bases; nucleotides not matched to a gene: 4. The CDR3 sequence is 12 residues long. Germline CDR1 LNHDA, CDR2 SQIVND (reference sequence). Written as DNA, the CDR3 is TGTGCCTCAGGGGACAGCTCCTACGAGCAGTACTTC. Its protein product is CASGDSSYEQYF. Based on the CDR3 plus reference TRBV19 and TRBJ2-7, the full variable domain is DGGITQSPKYLFRKEGQNVTLSCEQNLNHDAMYWYRQDPGQGLRLIYYSQIVNDFQKGDIAEGYSVSREKKESFPLTVTSAQKNPTAFYLCASGDSSYEQYFGPGTRLTVT.

The rearrangement joins TRBV29-1 to TRBJ2-1, with 9 positions matching TRBD1. The V segment lost 8 bases and the J segment 10 bases; nucleotides outside the gene matches: 15. This CDR3 contains 14 residues. Germline V gene data show CDR1 as SQVTM and CDR2 as ANQGSEA. The CDR3 bases are TGCAGCACAGGCGAACACAGGGGGCGCCCAGAGCAGTTCTTC. The encoded protein is CSTGEHRGRPEQFF.